Listed below are T cell receptor beta chains from one sample, sequenced in a study of blood T cell repertoires in COVID-19. Generated by immunoSEQ multiplex PCR, the TCRdb table keeps only in-frame clones and is missing some. The table shows about 74,000 clones, with around 78% occurring only once. The sequencing sample was made of peripheral blood. The receptor set was obtained from a human donor in a cohort sampled during active COVID-19. CDR3s include the opening cysteine and the closing phenylalanine or tryptophan. D genes are given only for firm matches. A row's size may be missing; if present it is once, few, many or a size class.

size,J,V,D,CDR3,DNA
.,TRBJ2-7,TRBV7-2,TRBD2,CASSLDGTSVSYEQYF,TGTGCCAGCAGCTTGGATGGGACTAGCGTCTCCTACGAGCAGTACTTC
.,TRBJ1-2,TRBV11-2,.,CASSLGPARHGYTF,TGTGCCAGCAGCTTAGGGCCAGCGAGGCATGGCTACACCTTC
.,TRBJ2-5,TRBV20-1,TRBD2,CSASGNSGRSLQTQYF,TGCAGTGCTAGTGGAAATAGCGGGAGGTCTCTACAGACCCAGTACTTC
once,TRBJ2-7,TRBV9,TRBD1,CASSVGGGQGAYEQYF,TGTGCCAGCAGCGTAGGGGGCGGACAGGGGGCCTACGAGCAGTACTTC
few,TRBJ2-7,TRBV5-4,.,CASSFKAGLDEQYF,TGTGCCAGCAGCTTCAAAGCAGGCTTAGACGAGCAGTACTTC
.,TRBJ1-5,TRBV19,.,CASWEGRGNQPQHF,TGTGCCAGTTGGGAGGGCAGAGGCAATCAGCCCCAGCATTTT
.,TRBJ1-2,TRBV7-2,TRBD1,CASSRTIRGRSDYGYTF,TGTGCCAGCAGCCGCACCATCAGGGGGCGCTCAGACTATGGCTACACCTTC
.,TRBJ1-6,TRBV19,.,CASSPTIGPGRGPYSPLHF,TGTGCCAGTAGTCCGACGATTGGACCAGGGCGGGGGCCGTATTCACCCCTCCACTTT
few,TRBJ1-1,TRBV6-2/TRBV6-3,.,CASSRGGNTEAFF,TGTGCCAGCAGCCGGGGGGGGAACACTGAAGCTTTCTTT
.,TRBJ1-2,TRBV10-3,TRBD1,CAISATGEGYGYTF,TGTGCCATCAGTGCGACAGGGGAGGGCTATGGCTACACCTTC
.,TRBJ2-3,TRBV13,TRBD2,CASSLPSAGATDTQYF,TGTGCCAGCAGCCTACCCTCGGCGGGAGCAACAGATACGCAGTATTTT
.,TRBJ2-2,TRBV5-4,TRBD1,CASSLRTGGAGELFF,TGTGCCAGCAGCCTTCGGACAGGGGGTGCCGGGGAGCTGTTTTTT
.,TRBJ2-7,TRBV7-2,.,CASSFFVSSEQYF,TGTGCCAGCAGCTTCTTTGTGTCGAGTGAGCAGTACTTC
.,TRBJ1-5,TRBV19,.,CASSSEVLGAQHF,TGTGCCAGTAGTAGCGAAGTGTTAGGGGCCCAGCATTTT
.,TRBJ1-1,TRBV2,.,CASSEGQGRTEAFF,TGTGCCAGCAGTGAAGGGCAGGGGAGAACTGAAGCTTTCTTT
.,TRBJ1-5,TRBV19,.,CASSIDDRLVIQHF,TGTGCCAGTAGTATAGATGACAGGTTGGTAATCCAGCATTTT
once,TRBJ1-2,TRBV13,TRBD1,CASSLEGARDGYTF,TGTGCCAGCAGCTTAGAGGGGGCGCGAGATGGCTACACCTTC
.,TRBJ1-1,TRBV3-1/TRBV3-2,TRBD1,CASSQDGTGGIVGTEAFF,TGTGCCAGCAGCCAAGACGGTACAGGGGGCATCGTGGGCACTGAAGCTTTCTTT
.,TRBJ1-2,TRBV19,.,CASTQGSSGYTF,TGTGCCAGTACACAGGGAAGCTCTGGCTACACCTTC
.,TRBJ1-1,TRBV4-1,TRBD1,CASSQDRGQTEAFF,TGCGCCAGCAGCCAAGACAGGGGGCAGACTGAAGCTTTCTTT
.,TRBJ1-5,TRBV27,TRBD1,CASRPGTGVDQPQHF,TGTGCCAGCAGGCCCGGGACAGGGGTGGATCAGCCCCAGCATTTT
.,TRBJ2-3,TRBV7-9,TRBD1,CASRQGDTDTQYF,TGTGCCAGCAGACAGGGGGATACAGATACGCAGTATTTT
few,TRBJ1-1,TRBV10-3,TRBD1,CAINRQGRADTEAFF,TGTGCCATAAACCGACAGGGCAGGGCTGACACTGAAGCTTTCTTT
.,TRBJ2-5,TRBV6-5,TRBD2,CASGTSVETQYF,TGTGCCAGCGGGACTAGCGTAGAGACCCAGTACTTC
few,TRBJ2-3,TRBV7-2,TRBD2,CASSGLAGGPYTQYF,TGTGCCAGCAGCGGATTAGCGGGAGGGCCCTATACGCAGTATTTT
many,TRBJ2-2,TRBV4-1,TRBD2,CASSQEGTSPGELFF,TGCGCCAGCAGCCAAGAGGGGACTAGCCCCGGGGAGCTGTTTTTT
.,TRBJ1-2,TRBV28,.,CASRLTPPNYGYTF,TGTGCCAGCAGACTTACTCCTCCTAACTATGGCTACACCTTC
.,TRBJ2-3,TRBV6-5,TRBD1,CASRGTGGADTQYF,TGTGCCAGCAGGGGGACAGGGGGCGCAGATACGCAGTATTTT
.,TRBJ1-5,TRBV5-8,.,CASSLWNEAGPQHF,TGTGCCAGCAGCTTATGGAATGAGGCTGGGCCCCAGCATTTT
few,TRBJ1-1,TRBV19,.,CASSMLGMRTEAFF,TGTGCCAGTAGTATGCTCGGGATGAGGACTGAAGCTTTCTTT
.,TRBJ2-7,TRBV6-1,.,CASSEARWSSYEQYF,TGTGCCAGCAGTGAAGCTCGTTGGAGCTCCTACGAGCAGTACTTC
.,TRBJ2-2,TRBV7-2,.,CASSLVTGGELFF,TGTGCCAGCAGCTTAGTTACGGGAGGGGAGCTGTTTTTT
few,TRBJ1-3,TRBV30,.,CAWSVKQSGNTIYF,TGTGCCTGGAGTGTAAAGCAATCTGGAAACACCATATATTTT
.,TRBJ2-2,TRBV19,TRBD2,CATLAGSTGELFF,TGTGCCACCCTAGCGGGATCGACCGGGGAGCTGTTTTTT
.,TRBJ2-5,TRBV5-4,TRBD2,CASSSVAGGGETQYF,TGTGCCAGCAGTTCGGTAGCGGGAGGTGGAGAGACCCAGTACTTC
.,TRBJ2-7,TRBV19,TRBD1,CASSPRQGAYEQYF,TGTGCCAGTAGTCCCCGACAGGGGGCCTACGAGCAGTACTTC
.,TRBJ2-5,TRBV5-1,.,CASSSLPGPQETQYF,TGCGCCAGCAGCTCTCTCCCAGGCCCCCAAGAGACCCAGTACTTC
.,TRBJ1-2,TRBV19,.,CASSPDRGGYGYTF,TGTGCCAGTAGTCCCGACCGGGGAGGGTATGGCTACACCTTC
.,TRBJ1-1,TRBV28,.,CASSPPGDMNTEAFF,TGTGCCAGCAGTCCTCCAGGGGATATGAACACTGAAGCTTTCTTT
few,TRBJ2-1,TRBV7-9,.,CASSLQAGEQFF,TGTGCCAGCAGCTTACAGGCCGGTGAGCAGTTCTTC
few,TRBJ2-7,TRBV7-8,TRBD1,CASSLVGDSGEQYF,TGTGCCAGCAGCTTAGTAGGGGACAGCGGCGAGCAGTACTTC
.,TRBJ2-7,TRBV6-2/TRBV6-3,.,CASSYRTVSYEQYF,TGTGCCAGCAGTTACCGGACAGTCTCATACGAGCAGTACTTC
.,TRBJ2-1,TRBV19,.,CASSISSGNEQFF,TGTGCCAGTAGTATTTCCAGCGGTAATGAGCAGTTCTTC
few,TRBJ1-1,TRBV24-1,TRBD1,CATSDSGQGDTEAFF,TGTGCCACCAGTGATTCCGGACAGGGTGACACTGAAGCTTTCTTT
.,TRBJ2-5,TRBV28,.,CATYYQETQYF,TGTGCCACCTATTACCAAGAGACCCAGTACTTC
once,TRBJ1-2,TRBV19,TRBD1,CASSMTGGASGYTF,TGTGCCAGTAGTATGACAGGGGGCGCATCCGGCTACACCTTC
.,TRBJ1-2,TRBV6-4,.,CASSNSKISDRLNYGYTF,TGTGCCAGCAGTAACTCCAAGATTTCGGACAGATTAAACTATGGCTACACCTTC
.,TRBJ2-7,TRBV11-2,.,CASSLSNWPGNEQYF,TGTGCCAGCAGCTTAAGTAATTGGCCAGGGAACGAGCAGTACTTC
.,TRBJ2-7,TRBV6-2/TRBV6-3,.,CASSTGRGRYEQYF,TGTGCCAGCAGTACGGGCAGGGGAAGGTACGAGCAGTACTTC
few,TRBJ2-1,TRBV5-4,TRBD2,CASSWDGSTSGRNEQFF,TGTGCCAGCAGCTGGGACGGCTCTACTAGCGGGAGAAATGAGCAGTTCTTC